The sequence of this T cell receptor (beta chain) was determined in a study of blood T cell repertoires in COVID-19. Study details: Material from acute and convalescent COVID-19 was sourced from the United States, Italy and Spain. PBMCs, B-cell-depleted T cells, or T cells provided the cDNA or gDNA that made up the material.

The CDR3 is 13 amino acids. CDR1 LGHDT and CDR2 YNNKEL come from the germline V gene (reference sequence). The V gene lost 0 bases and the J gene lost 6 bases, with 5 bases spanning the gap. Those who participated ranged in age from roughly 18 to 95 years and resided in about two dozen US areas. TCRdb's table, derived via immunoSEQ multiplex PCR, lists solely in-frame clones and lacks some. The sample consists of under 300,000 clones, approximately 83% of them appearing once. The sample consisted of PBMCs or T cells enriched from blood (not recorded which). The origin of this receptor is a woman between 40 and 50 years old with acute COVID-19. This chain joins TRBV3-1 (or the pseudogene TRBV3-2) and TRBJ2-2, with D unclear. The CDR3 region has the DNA TGTGCCAGCAGCCAAGATCAGGCCGGGGAGCTGTTTTTT. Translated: CASSQDQAGELFF.